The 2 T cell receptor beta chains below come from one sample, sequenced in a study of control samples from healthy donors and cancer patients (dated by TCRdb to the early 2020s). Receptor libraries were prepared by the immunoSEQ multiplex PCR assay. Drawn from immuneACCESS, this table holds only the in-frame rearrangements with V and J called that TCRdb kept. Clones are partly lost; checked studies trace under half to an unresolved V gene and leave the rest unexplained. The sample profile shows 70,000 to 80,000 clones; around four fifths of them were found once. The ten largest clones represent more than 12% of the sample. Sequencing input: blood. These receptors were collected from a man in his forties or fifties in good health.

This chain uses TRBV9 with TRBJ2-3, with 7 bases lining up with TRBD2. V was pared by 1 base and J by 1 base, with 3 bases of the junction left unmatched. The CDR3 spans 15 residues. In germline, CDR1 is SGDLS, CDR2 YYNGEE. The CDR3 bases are TGTGCCAGCAGCGTATTGAGCGGGGGCACAGATACGCAGTATTTT. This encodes CASSVLSGGTDTQYF. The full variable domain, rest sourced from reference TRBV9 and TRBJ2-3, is DSGVTQTPKHLITATGQRVTLRCSPRSGDLSVYWYQQSLDQGLQFLIQYYNGEERAKGNILERFSAQQFPDLHSELNLSSLELGDSALYFCASSVLSGGTDTQYFGPGTRLTVL.

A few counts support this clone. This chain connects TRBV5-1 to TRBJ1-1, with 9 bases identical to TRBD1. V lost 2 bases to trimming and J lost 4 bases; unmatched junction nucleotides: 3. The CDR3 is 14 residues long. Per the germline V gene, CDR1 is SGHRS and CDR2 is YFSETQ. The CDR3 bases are TGCGCCAGCAGCTTCGTGACAGGGGGCACTGAAGCTTTCTTT. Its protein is CASSFVTGGTEAFF.